Below are 30 T cell receptor beta chains sequenced from a single sample in a study of beta chain features in type 1 diabetes. Sequencing targeted expressed TCRB transcripts, as all isolated RNA had been reverse transcribed. The repertoire was sequenced with immunoSEQ multiplex PCR; TCRdb's copy has only in-frame clones and lacks some. The sample shows 400,000 to 450,000 clones, roughly 13% of them seen only once. Input material: naive CD4+ T cells from blood. These receptors originate from a man aged 25-45 years in good health.

J is TRBJ2-2 and V is TRBV7-2, with 12 bases lining up with TRBD2. J gave up 4 bases and V 5 bases, and 5 bases lay outside the gene matches. In germline, CDR1 is SGHTA, CDR2 FQGNSA. The CDR3 contains 16 residues. DNA for the CDR3: TGTGCCAGCAGCCCCCCGGGACTAGCGGGCACCGGGGAGCTGTTTTTT. It yields the protein CASSPPGLAGTGELFF.

This clone has a handful of counts. V and J are TRBV29-1 and TRBJ2-5; D is unclear. Germline-derived CDR1 and CDR2 are SQVTM and ANQGSEA. The length of the CDR3 is 12 residues. Between the trimmed V and J ends, which lost 4 bases and 1 base, there was a span of 7 bases. The CDR3 region has the DNA TGCAGCGTTGTGCCGAGCCAAGAGACCCAGTACTTC. As protein: CSVVPSQETQYF.

This chain joins TRBV7-6 and TRBJ2-7; 10 bases agree with TRBD1. The V gene's germline CDR1 is SGHVS and CDR2 FNYEAQ. The CDR3 contains 14 residues. Losses at the gene ends were 4 bases for V and 2 bases for J; bases not matched to a gene: 2. CDR3 in amino acids: CASSSGTGAYEQYF. CDR3 coding DNA: TGTGCCAGCAGCTCCGGGACAGGGGCCTACGAGCAGTACTTC.

This chain's CDR3 is CASRGFHEQYF. CDR3 coding DNA: TGTGCCAGCAGAGGGTTCCACGAGCAGTACTTC. This rearrangement joins TRBV2 to TRBJ2-7; unclear D gene. V was shortened by 6 bases and J by 5 bases, with 8 bases between the two germline ends. This CDR3 contains 11 residues. Germline V gene data show CDR1 as SNHLY and CDR2 as FYNNEI. The full variable domain, completed using reference TRBV2 and TRBJ2-7, is EPEVTQTPSHQVTQMGQEVILRCVPISNHLYFYWYRQILGQKVEFLVSFYNNEISEKSEIFDDQFSVERPDGSNFTLKIRSTKLEDSAMYFCASRGFHEQYFGPGTRLTVT.

The V call is TRBV29-1, the J call TRBJ2-3; the match to TRBD2 covers 9 bases. Germline V gene sequence: CDR1 SQVTM, CDR2 ANQGSEA. The V segment lost 4 bases and the J segment 3 bases; nucleotides outside the gene matches: 2. The CDR3 has 13 amino acids. The DNA for the CDR3 is TGCAGCGTTGGGACTAGCGTAACAGATACGCAGTATTTT. Its protein is CSVGTSVTDTQYF.

This clone has only a few counts. This chain links TRBV11-3 with TRBJ2-2; no firm D call. This CDR3 comprises 12 residues. CDR1 is SGHNT, CDR2 YENEEA, per germline. V lost 1 base, J lost 13 bases, and 10 bases lay in between. CDR3 sequence (DNA): TGTGCCAGCAGCTTAGTTGTTGGGTGGCTGTTTTTT. As protein: CASSLVVGWLFF.

V is TRBV15 and J is TRBJ2-1; D gene unclear. Trimming took 0 bases from V and 0 from J, leaving 9 bases between them. Germline CDR1 and CDR2: LNHNV and YYDKDF (reference sequence). The CDR3 extends over 16 amino acids. This CDR3 reads CATSRETVSSYNEQFF. Written as DNA, the CDR3 is TGTGCCACCAGCAGAGAGACGGTGAGCTCCTACAATGAGCAGTTCTTC.

V is TRBV7-9 and J is TRBJ1-1; D uncertain. The CDR3 has 16 residues. V lost 5 bases and J 5 bases, leaving 21 bases between the germline ends. Germline V lookup: CDR1 SEHNR, CDR2 FQNEAQ (reference sequence). CDR3 in amino acids: CASSLTGLLNWTEAFF. DNA for the CDR3: TGTGCCAGCAGCCTCACCGGGCTATTAAATTGGACTGAAGCTTTCTTT. The full variable domain, its missing parts supplied by reference TRBV7-9 and TRBJ1-1, is DTGVSQNPRHKITKRGQNVTFRCDPISEHNRLYWYRQTLGQGPEFLTYFQNEAQLEKSRLLSDRFSAERPKGSFSTLEIQRTEQGDSAMYLCASSLTGLLNWTEAFFGQGTRLTVV.

This clone showed up just a few times. J is TRBJ2-2 and V is TRBV4-2; 7 bases match TRBD2. This CDR3 contains 15 residues. Germline values: CDR1 LGHNA, CDR2 YNFKEQ. Losses at the gene ends were 0 bases for V and 6 bases for J; bases not matched to a gene: 4. The CDR3 DNA sequence: TGTGCCAGCAGCCAAGATTGGGGGAGGGCCGGGGAGCTGTTTTTT. Translation: CASSQDWGRAGELFF.

This clone was recorded a few times. DNA of the CDR3: TGCGCCAGCAGTCGGCGCCGGAGGGATTACGAGCAGTACGTC. It specifies CASSRRRRDYEQYV. The J gene is TRBJ2-7, the V gene TRBV23-1, with TRBD2 as a possible D gene (6 bases). TRBV23-1 is known as an ORF, though its function is uncertain. The CDR3 contains 14 residues. Deletions cut 4 bases from V and 4 bases from J, with 14 bases between.

The chain recombines TRBV27 with TRBJ2-7; D call uncertain. This CDR3 has 17 amino acids. The V and J ends lost 0 bases and 3 bases respectively, with 18 bases between them. Germline V CDR1 and CDR2: MNHEY, SMNVEV (reference sequence). CDR3 residues: CASSLSKDVEIRYEQYV. The CDR3 DNA reads as TGTGCCAGCAGTTTATCGAAAGATGTCGAGATCCGCTACGAGCAGTACGTC.

The rearrangement joins TRBV6-1 to TRBJ2-5; TRBD1 matches 8 bases. Germline V gene sequence: CDR1 MNHNS, CDR2 SASEGT. The CDR3 loop spans 15 amino acids. With 0 bases clipped from V and 5 bases from J, the junction kept 5 bases outside the gene matches. As DNA, the CDR3 is TGTGCCAGCAGTGAAGCGCGTTACAGGGGGGAGACCCAGTACTTC. This gives the protein CASSEARYRGETQYF.

Concerning this clone: Different DNA sequences within this sample yield the same CDR3. V usage is TRBV30 and J usage is TRBJ2-3; the D gene could be TRBD1 or TRBD2 (7 bases each). The CDR3 loop spans 13 amino acids. V shed 6 bases and J shed 1 base, with 11 bases lying between them. Per the germline V gene, CDR1 is GTSNPN and CDR2 is SVGIG (reference sequence). The CDR3 sequence is CACSGGGTDTQYF. CDR3 in DNA: TGTGCCTGCTCAGGGGGGGGCACAGATACGCAGTATTTT.

This clone was seen more than once but under ten times. V and J are TRBV27 and TRBJ1-5, with D unclear. The germline CDR1 and CDR2 sequences are MNHEY and SMNVEV (reference sequence). Trimming removed 6 bases at V and 6 bases at J, with 9 bases between. This CDR3 contains 12 residues. The CDR3 spells CASSPRGQPQHF. CDR3 in DNA: TGTGCCAGCAGCCCCCGGGGTCAGCCCCAGCATTTT.

J is TRBJ2-6 and V is TRBV13, with 10 bases that match TRBD1. CDR3 length: 17 amino acids. J lost 2 bases, V lost 5 bases, and 6 bases had no gene match. Looked up from germline, CDR1 is PRHDT and CDR2 is FYEKMQ (reference sequence). The CDR3 DNA reads as TGTGCCAGCAGCCTTTACGGACAGGGGGCTGGGGCCAACGTCCTGACTTTC. As protein: CASSLYGQGAGANVLTF. Full variable domain (remainder filled in from reference TRBV13 and TRBJ2-6): AAGVIQSPRHLIKEKRETATLKCYPIPRHDTVYWYQQGPGQDPQFLISFYEKMQSDKGSIPDRFSAQQFSDYHSELNMSSLELGDSALYFCASSLYGQGAGANVLTFGAGSRLTVL.

This clone showed up just a few times. This chain uses TRBV4-1 with TRBJ1-1; possible D gene TRBD1, 5 bases. V gave up 4 bases and J gave up 6 bases, with 15 bases separating them. The CDR3 contains 14 residues. Germline-derived CDR1 and CDR2 are MGHRA and YSYEKL. CDR3 coding DNA: TGCGCCAGCAGCCTCGTCAGGGTGAAGCCTGAAGCTTTCTTT. Its protein product is CASSLVRVKPEAFF.

The chain has TRBV10-3 and TRBJ2-4; D not resolved. V lost 7 bases and J lost 7, with 11 bases in between. This CDR3 contains 12 residues. Looked up from germline, CDR1 is ENHRY and CDR2 is SYGVKD. CDR3 loop: CAIKSQTNIQYF. CDR3 bases: TGTGCCATCAAGTCCCAGACGAACATTCAGTACTTC.

The chain joins TRBV7-9 to TRBJ1-1; weak D call: TRBD1 (6 bases). Trimming pared 3 bases from V and 4 bases from J, leaving 12 bases between. The CDR3 extends over 14 amino acids. Germline V gene sequence: CDR1 SEHNR, CDR2 FQNEAQ (reference sequence). CDR3 DNA: TGTGCCAGCAGCTTCGAGGGGGTCGCCACTGAAGCTTTCTTT. Translation gives CASSFEGVATEAFF.

This clone came up a few times. CDR3 in amino acids: CASSLAQGLGWEQYV. CDR3 bases: TGTGCCAGCAGCTTAGCGCAGGGCCTCGGCTGGGAGCAGTACGTC. The V and J genes are TRBV7-2 and TRBJ2-7, with D tentatively TRBD1 (5 bases). The CDR3 is 15 residues long. CDR1 and CDR2 from the germline V gene are SGHTA and FQGNSA. The ends were cut back, 0 bases at V and 7 bases at J, with 16 bases in the middle.

This clone has only a few counts. The chain is built from TRBV5-6 and TRBJ2-6; 12 bases agree with TRBD1. V was clipped by 2 bases and J by 2 bases; unmatched bases: 2. Germline V gene data show CDR1 as SGHDT and CDR2 as YYEEEE. This CDR3 region has 17 residues. CDR3 bases: TGTGCCAGCAGCTTAGGGACAGGGGGCACTGGGGCCAACGTCCTGACTTTC. Its translation: CASSLGTGGTGANVLTF.

In its sample, this clone was seen a few times. The chain carries TRBV4-1 and TRBJ2-7, with 9 bases that match TRBD2. There are 16 residues in the CDR3. Germline trimming cut 0 bases from V and 0 bases from J; bases unmatched to any gene: 3. Germline values: CDR1 MGHRA, CDR2 YSYEKL. The CDR3 bases are TGCGCCAGCAGCCAAGACGTGACTAGCGGCTCCTACGAGCAGTACTTC. Protein sequence: CASSQDVTSGSYEQYF.

This clone was seen more than once but under ten times. The genes are TRBV5-1 and TRBJ2-1, with 9 bases matching TRBD1. The CDR3 contains 16 residues. Per the germline V gene, CDR1 is SGHRS and CDR2 is YFSETQ. V lost 3 bases, J lost 7 bases, and 11 bases stayed unmatched. CDR3 DNA: TGCGCCAGCAGCTACTCGGGACAGGGAGGAAGGAATGAGCAGTTCTTC. This sequence encodes CASSYSGQGGRNEQFF.

The chain is built from TRBV10-3 and TRBJ2-1; D remains unclear. Trimming cost V 8 bases and J 7 bases, with 18 bases left between them. Germline V lookup: CDR1 ENHRY, CDR2 SYGVKD. CDR3 size: 14 residues. Here the CDR3 reads CAIHEGHAPNEQFF. CDR3 DNA sequence: TGTGCCATCCACGAAGGCCATGCCCCTAATGAGCAGTTCTTC.

This clone was detected a few times. The chain recombines TRBV20-1 with TRBJ2-1; weak D call: TRBD2 (6 bases). Trimming left V 3 bases short and J 8 bases short, with 8 bases between. CDR1 is DFQATT, CDR2 SNEGSKA, per germline (reference sequence). This CDR3 spans 11 amino acids. Written as DNA, the CDR3 is TGCAGTGCTAGCGGCGGGGATGAGCAGTTCTTC. Its translation is CSASGGDEQFF.

This clone was seen more than once but under ten times. The chain employs TRBV5-1 and TRBJ2-3; D unclear. Germline lookup yields CDR1 SGHRS and CDR2 YFSETQ. V lost 0 bases, J lost 2 bases, and 7 bases lay in between. The CDR3 is made up of 14 amino acids. CDR3 DNA: TGCGCCAGCAGCTTGGAACAGTTCACAGATACGCAGTATTTT. It yields the protein CASSLEQFTDTQYF. Variable domain in full (rest from reference TRBV5-1 and TRBJ2-3): KAGVTQTPRYLIKTRGQQVTLSCSPISGHRSVSWYQQTPGQGLQFLFEYFSETQRNKGNFPGRFSGRQFSNSRSEMNVSTLELGDSALYLCASSLEQFTDTQYFGPGTRLTVL.

This clone was observed a few times. The chain joins TRBV19 to TRBJ2-3; weak D call: TRBD2 (6 bases). V was shortened by 6 bases and J by 1 base, with 20 bases between the two germline ends. This CDR3 contains 17 residues. Germline V gives CDR1 LNHDA, CDR2 SQIVND (reference sequence). For the CDR3, the DNA is TGTGCCAGTAGGATTGCCTGGGAGGCAGGGCGCACAGATACGCAGTATTTT. Its protein product is CASRIAWEAGRTDTQYF.

V gene TRBV29-1 combines with J gene TRBJ1-2, with D unclear. V lost 4 bases and J lost 4, with 16 bases in between. CDR3 size: 14 residues. Germline V gives CDR1 SQVTM, CDR2 ANQGSEA. This chain's CDR3 is CSVAFTGEGYGYTF. CDR3 bases: TGCAGCGTTGCGTTTACGGGAGAGGGCTATGGCTACACCTTC.

The rearrangement joins TRBV6-1 to TRBJ2-5, with 10 bases aligning to TRBD1. The CDR3 length is 14 residues. V lost 4 bases, J lost 5 bases, and 4 bases stayed unmatched. Germline V CDR1 and CDR2: MNHNS, SASEGT. Written as DNA, the CDR3 is TGTGCCAGCAGTGGGACAGGGGGGAAGGAGACCCAGTACTTC. It specifies CASSGTGGKETQYF.

J is TRBJ2-3 and V is TRBV7-3; TRBD2 agrees at 10 bases. CDR1 is SGHTA and CDR2 is FQGTGA in the germline V gene. Trimming cost V 2 bases and J 6 bases; bases outside gene matches: 8. This CDR3 is built from 16 residues. CDR3 DNA: TGTGCCAGCAGCTTACGGGCTAGCGGGAGTTACGATACGCAGTATTTT. It specifies CASSLRASGSYDTQYF.

This clone was seen a handful of times. The chain links TRBV29-1 to TRBJ1-5; 7 bases align to TRBD1. The CDR3 consists of 14 residues. Germline V lookup: CDR1 SQVTM, CDR2 ANQGSEA. The ends lost 4 bases at V and 1 base at J; junction bases unmatched: 4. Here the CDR3 DNA reads TGCAGCGTTGCCCGGGGACAGAGCAATCAGCCCCAGCATTTT. This codes for CSVARGQSNQPQHF.